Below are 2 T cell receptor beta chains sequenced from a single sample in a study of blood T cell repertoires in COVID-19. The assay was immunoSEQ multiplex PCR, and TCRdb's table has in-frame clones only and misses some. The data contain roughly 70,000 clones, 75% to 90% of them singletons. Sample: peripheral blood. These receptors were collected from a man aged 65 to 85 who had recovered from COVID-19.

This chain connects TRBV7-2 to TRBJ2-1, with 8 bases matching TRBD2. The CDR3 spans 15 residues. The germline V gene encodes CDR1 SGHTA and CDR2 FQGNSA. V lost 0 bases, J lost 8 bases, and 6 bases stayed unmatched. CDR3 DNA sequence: TGTGCCAGCAGCTTAGCTGGCGGGGGGTCCTATGAGCAGTTCTTC. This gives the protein CASSLAGGGSYEQFF.

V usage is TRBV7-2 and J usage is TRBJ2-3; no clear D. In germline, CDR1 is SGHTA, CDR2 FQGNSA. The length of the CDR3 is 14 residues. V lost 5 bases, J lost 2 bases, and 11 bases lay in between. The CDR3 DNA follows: TGTGCCAGCAGCCTCCCTGACTCCACAGATACGCAGTATTTT. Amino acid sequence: CASSLPDSTDTQYF.